This T cell receptor beta chain stems from a study of T-cell memory formation after mild COVID-19. This CDR3 has 13 residues. CDR1 SGHDT and CDR2 YYEEEE come from the germline V gene. V shed 1 base and J 7 bases; nucleotides not matched to a gene: 4. This clonotype was observed a few times. TCRdb analysed the 5' RACE reads with MiXCR anew, one entry per CDR3 protein. The top ten hold roughly 21% of the sample, which has hundreds of thousands of distinct CDR3 sequences, more than 15% seen once. This clonotype was obtained from a man aged 18-30 years who had mild COVID-19 (a few samples of this study predate the infection). Cell type and time point are not known. The chain recombines TRBV5-6 with TRBJ2-7; 8 positions agree with TRBD1. Material for sequencing was PBMCs or a T cell subset sorted from them (not recorded which). The CDR3 DNA follows: TGTGCCAGCAGCTTGCAGGGGGCGGAGGAGCAGTACGTC. It encodes CASSLQGAEEQYV.